This TCR beta chain was sequenced during a study of beta chain features in type 1 diabetes. Study-level points and caveats: Shortening of TCRB CDR3s, moderate but significant, appeared in all four CD4+ subsets of Type 1 diabetes patients. The naive, central memory and Treg TCRB repertoires of patients appeared to be more similar to one another than those of healthy donors. VDJ junctions sequenced from type 1 diabetes patients showed fewer insertions and more deletions.

Trimming stripped 6 bases from V and 2 bases from J, with 13 bases between. The CDR3 spans 14 residues. Germline CDR1 SSHAT, CDR2 FNYEAQ (reference sequence). Expressed TCRB transcripts were sequenced after all isolated RNA was converted to cDNA. Average reads for naive, central memory and regulatory T cell samples were 3.5 million to 4.5 million. Sequencing was performed with immunoSEQ multiplex PCR; in TCRdb, only in-frame clones are kept and a portion is missing. This table holds almost 350,000 clones, 9.3% found once. Stem cell-like memory, regulatory, central memory and naive CD4+ cells were sorted via CD45RO/CCR7/CD25/CD127/CD95/CD27. Concerning this clone itself: Its cognate antigen is unknown.

The chain combines TRBV7-7 with TRBJ2-5; D is possibly TRBD1 or TRBD2 (5 bases each). The sequence was collected from a man aged 25-40 years with type 1 diabetes. The specimen sequenced was central memory CD4+ T cells from blood. The CDR3 sequence is CASSPGRVQETQYF. The CDR3, as DNA: TGTGCCAGCAGTCCGGGACGGGTTCAAGAGACCCAGTACTTC.